The next 13 T cell receptor beta chains were all read from a single sample in a study of early T cells in non-severe SARS-CoV-2 infection. One entry per CDR3 protein results from TCRdb running MiXCR on the 5' RACE reads. Among just over 95,000 distinct CDR3 sequences listed, approximately 9.9% were seen once. Sample: whole blood, taken at baseline. The receptors were gathered from an adult who was a healthcare worker with PCR-confirmed SARS-CoV-2 infection or an uninfected control (not recorded which).

This chain joins TRBV29-1 and TRBJ2-3; 13 bases align to TRBD2. This CDR3 comprises 16 residues. Germline V gene sequence: CDR1 SQVTM, CDR2 ANQGSEA. Trimming at V came to 4 bases and at J to 1 base, leaving 5 bases not matched to a gene. In nucleotides, the CDR3 is TGCAGCGTTGTACTAGCGGGGGGGCGCGGCACAGATACGCAGTATTTT. This translates into CSVVLAGGRGTDTQYF.

This chain joins TRBV7-8 and TRBJ2-1; D is unclear. Looked up from germline, CDR1 is SGHVS and CDR2 is FQNEAQ. The ends were cut back, 1 base at V and 0 bases at J, with 10 bases in the middle. The CDR3 contains 16 residues. DNA for the CDR3: TGTGCCAGCAGCTTAGTTGGCGGAAGCTCCTACAATGAGCAGTTCTTC. Translation: CASSLVGGSSYNEQFF.

There are many counts of this clonotype. The chain recombines TRBV12-3 or TRBV12-4 with TRBJ2-7; no clear D. CDR3 length: 12 amino acids. The V end was cut by 4 bases, the J end by 0 bases, with 4 bases between. CDR3 sequence (DNA): TGTGCCAGCAGTTCGCCCTCCTACGAGCAGTACTTC. Translated: CASSSPSYEQYF.

This clonotype appeared a few times. CDR3 bases: TGTGCCAGCAAGGGGTACACCGGGGAGCTGTTTTTT. The encoded protein is CASKGYTGELFF. The rearrangement uses TRBV27 and TRBJ2-2; D possibly corresponds to TRBD1 (5 bases). The germline V and J ends were trimmed by 7 bases and 3 bases, with 6 bases remaining between them. In germline, CDR1 is MNHEY, CDR2 SMNVEV (reference sequence). This CDR3 has 12 residues.

This clonotype showed up just a few times. The gene calls are TRBV7-9 and TRBJ1-4, with D perhaps matching TRBD1 (6 bases). The V gene's germline CDR1 is SEHNR and CDR2 FQNEAQ (reference sequence). Trimming shortened V by 5 bases and J by 4 bases, and 29 bases separated the two germline ends. The CDR3 contains 20 residues. The CDR3 spells CASSGVEGHHRHHLNEKLFF. The CDR3 DNA reads as TGTGCCAGCAGCGGAGTAGAGGGACATCACCGCCATCACCTTAATGAAAAACTGTTTTTT.

J is TRBJ2-3 and V is TRBV5-1; 7 bases are a match to TRBD2. Germline CDR1 reads SGHRS; CDR2 reads YFSETQ. Trimming removed 0 bases from V and 9 bases from J; junction bases left unmatched: 4. The CDR3 spans 13 residues. CDR3 in amino acids: CASSLAQRETQYF. CDR3 bases: TGCGCCAGCAGCTTGGCCCAGCGGGAAACGCAGTATTTT.

In its sample, this clonotype was seen a few times. The V and J genes are TRBV5-4 and TRBJ2-7; perhaps TRBD2 as D (6 bases). Germline assignment: CDR1 SGHNT and CDR2 YYREEE (reference sequence). The CDR3 is 16 residues long. Trimming removed 4 bases from V and 4 bases from J, with 21 bases in between. DNA of the CDR3: TGTGCCAGCAGCGGAACCGGGACTCCCTCCGGTTACGAGCAGTACTTC. It codes for CASSGTGTPSGYEQYF.

This chain links TRBV20-1 with TRBJ2-1, with 7 bases lining up with TRBD2. V shed 6 bases and J 2 bases; nucleotides not matched to a gene: 10. The CDR3 covers 15 residues. CDR1 and CDR2 from the germline V gene are DFQATT and SNEGSKA (reference sequence). As DNA, the CDR3 is TGCAGTGCCACCAACTTTCTAGCGGCCTACAATGAGCAGTTCTTC. This encodes CSATNFLAAYNEQFF.

This clonotype was seen more than once but under ten times. The V call is TRBV7-2, the J call TRBJ2-7; no firm D call. CDR3 size: 13 residues. Germline values: CDR1 SGHTA, CDR2 FQGNSA. Trimming removed 0 bases at V and 3 bases at J, with 6 bases between. This CDR3 is CASSLANGYEQYF. DNA of the CDR3: TGTGCCAGCAGCTTAGCGAACGGCTACGAGCAGTACTTC.

The chain employs TRBV7-9 and TRBJ2-2, with D perhaps TRBD2 (6 bases). The germline gives CDR1 SEHNR, CDR2 FQNEAQ (reference sequence). The CDR3 length is 15 residues. V lost 3 bases and J lost 5, with 13 bases in between. CDR3 residues: CASSFHGSGTGELFF. The CDR3 bases are TGTGCCAGCAGCTTTCACGGGAGTGGTACCGGGGAGCTGTTTTTT.

V is TRBV12-3 or TRBV12-4 and J is TRBJ2-2, with 10 bases lining up with TRBD2. J gave up 4 bases and V 1 base, and 0 bases lay outside the gene matches. The CDR3 totals 15 residues. Written as DNA, the CDR3 is TGTGCCAGCAGTTTAGGACTAGCGGGCACCGGGGAGCTGTTTTTT. Protein: CASSLGLAGTGELFF.

This rearrangement joins TRBV5-8 to TRBJ2-3; D is possibly TRBD2 (5 bases). The germline gives CDR1 SGHTS, CDR2 YDEGEE. Trimming shortened V by 3 bases and J by 2 bases, and 13 bases separated the two germline ends. CDR3 length equals 15 residues. In nucleotides, the CDR3 is TGTGCCAGCAGCTCGTGGACTGCCAACACAGATACGCAGTATTTT. It translates to CASSSWTANTDTQYF.

This chain joins TRBV5-4 and TRBJ2-3, with 8 bases fitting TRBD1. Germline V lookup: CDR1 SGHNT, CDR2 YYREEE (reference sequence). Losses at the gene ends were 3 bases for V and 4 bases for J; bases not matched to a gene: 7. The CDR3 is made up of 15 amino acids. CDR3: CASSSIGQGPDTQYF. CDR3 bases: TGTGCCAGCAGCTCAATTGGACAGGGCCCAGATACGCAGTATTTT.